The rows below give T cell receptor beta chains drawn from one sample of a study of blood T cell repertoires in COVID-19. TCRdb's table, derived via immunoSEQ multiplex PCR, lists solely in-frame clones and lacks some. The table includes around 100,000 clones, approximately 91% detected once. The source material was peripheral blood. The receptors shown here come from a human donor with active COVID-19. The donor label of this sample is uncertain. The CDR3 runs from the conserved cysteine through the conserved F or W. A D gene is named only where the DNA matches it firmly. Clone size is not always given. Where it is, it says once, few, many or a class for expanded clones.

cdr3_nt cdr3_aa v_call clone_size d_call j_call
TGTGCCACCCAGGGACAGGGGAGCTCACCCCTCCACTTT CATQGQGSSPLHF TRBV10-3 . TRBD1 TRBJ1-6
TGTGCCAGCAGCTTAGCGCTGGGGACAGCCATGAACACTGAAGCTTTCTTT CASSLALGTAMNTEAFF TRBV7-2 . TRBD1 TRBJ1-1
TGTGCCAGCAGTCAGCCGGGACAGGGGGCGGGAGATACGCAGTATTTT CASSQPGQGAGDTQYF TRBV5-4 . TRBD1 TRBJ2-3
TGTGCCACCAGCAGAGTTGGCGGGGGGGGCACAGATACGCAGTATTTT CATSRVGGGGTDTQYF TRBV15 . TRBD2 TRBJ2-3
TGTGCCAGCAGCTTACCCACTAGCGGGGGCCTACGCTACAATGAGCAGTTCTTC CASSLPTSGGLRYNEQFF TRBV7-8 once TRBD2 TRBJ2-1
TGTGCCACCAGCCTCAACCGGGACAAAGGATACACCATATATTTT CATSLNRDKGYTIYF TRBV15 . . TRBJ1-3
TGTGCCAGCAGCTTAAGGGGGGCGACAGGGCTGAACACTGAAGCTTTCTTT CASSLRGATGLNTEAFF TRBV11-2 once TRBD1 TRBJ1-1
TGTGCCAGAAGCTTTATCGTAGGGACAGCCTCCAATCAGCCCCAGCATTTT CARSFIVGTASNQPQHF TRBV5-3 . TRBD1 TRBJ1-5
TGTGCCAGCAGCAGGACAACCATCTCCTACGAGCAGTACTTC CASSRTTISYEQYF TRBV6-5 . . TRBJ2-7
TGTGCCAGCAGTACTAGCGGGGTGTACGAGCAGTACTTC CASSTSGVYEQYF TRBV6-2/TRBV6-3 . TRBD2 TRBJ2-7
TGTGCCAGCAGCCCGGGGACAGGCGGGCCAAATTCACCCCTCCACTTT CASSPGTGGPNSPLHF TRBV5-5 . TRBD1 TRBJ1-6
TGTGCCAGCAGCCAAGATGGGAGCGGGGCCTCCTACGAGCAGTACTTC CASSQDGSGASYEQYF TRBV4-2 . TRBD2 TRBJ2-7
TGTGCCAGCAGTTTAATAACAGGGATGAACGAGCAGTACTTC CASSLITGMNEQYF TRBV27 . . TRBJ2-7
TGTGCCAGCAGCCCCTCGGGACTAGCCTACGAGCAGTACTTC CASSPSGLAYEQYF TRBV3-1/TRBV3-2 . TRBD2 TRBJ2-7
TGTGCCACCAGCAGAGAGAGGAGGGGCGCGGATACGCAGTATTTT CATSRERRGADTQYF TRBV15 . . TRBJ2-3
TGCGCCAGCAGCTCCGCCCCCAGTAATGAGCAGTTCTTC CASSSAPSNEQFF TRBV5-1 . . TRBJ2-1
TGCGCCAGCAGCCAAGATGGGATCCGGGGAGACTATGGCTACACCTTC CASSQDGIRGDYGYTF TRBV4-3 . . TRBJ1-2
TGTGCCAGCAGCGTAGGCGGAGGGAACACCATATATTTT CASSVGGGNTIYF TRBV9 . . TRBJ1-3
TGTGCCAGCAGTGTCCGGACAGCTAACACTGAAGCTTTCTTT CASSVRTANTEAFF TRBV2 . . TRBJ1-1
TGTGCCAGCAGCTTAGCACCCGCTGAGTGGCAGTACTTC CASSLAPAEWQYF TRBV7-9 . . TRBJ2-7
TGCGCCAGCAGCTTGGCCCGGGGTGTGAGGTATGGCTACACCTTC CASSLARGVRYGYTF TRBV5-1 . . TRBJ1-2
TGTGCCAGCAGTTCTTACACCGTAGTTCTAGGCACTGAAGCTTTCTTT CASSSYTVVLGTEAFF TRBV6-5 . . TRBJ1-1
TGTGCTAGCAGCTTAGCGTCCACGGGAACTGCTTATGGCTACACCTTC CASSLASTGTAYGYTF TRBV7-7 . . TRBJ1-2
TGTGCCAGCAGCGTAGACGGGTTTGATGAAAAACTGTTTTTT CASSVDGFDEKLFF TRBV9 . . TRBJ1-4
TGTGCCAGCAGTCCCCCAGAGGAACTAGCGGGGGGCCCGACGACTCCGGAGCAGTACTTC CASSPPEELAGGPTTPEQYF TRBV27 . TRBD2 TRBJ2-7
TGTGCCAGCAGCCCTGGGGGGGGACGCACAGATACGCAGTATTTT CASSPGGGRTDTQYF TRBV7-2 . TRBD2 TRBJ2-3
TGTGCCAGTAGAAAGGGGATCCATGGCTACACCTTC CASRKGIHGYTF TRBV19 once . TRBJ1-2
TGTGCCAGTAGTATAAACAGGGGGTCGGGACGCAATCAGCCCCAGCATTTT CASSINRGSGRNQPQHF TRBV19 . TRBD1 TRBJ1-5
TGCAGCGTTGGCCCCGACAGGTCGAACTATGGCTACACCTTC CSVGPDRSNYGYTF TRBV29-1 . . TRBJ1-2
TGTGCCAGCAGCCCCCGCGCGGACGAGCAGTACTTC CASSPRADEQYF TRBV7-9 . . TRBJ2-7
TGTGCCACCGAGGGGGCTCAGAACACCGGGGAGCTGTTTTTT CATEGAQNTGELFF TRBV19 . TRBD1 TRBJ2-2
TGTGCCAGCAGCTTAGGGACTAGCAAGTGGAATGAGCAGTTCTTC CASSLGTSKWNEQFF TRBV11-2 . TRBD2 TRBJ2-1
TGTGCCAGTAGTTCCTCCATAGCGGGGGGTTACAATGAGCAGTTCTTC CASSSSIAGGYNEQFF TRBV19 . TRBD2 TRBJ2-1
TGCAGTGCTAGTCAGGGGACATTAGGTCAGCCCCAGCATTTT CSASQGTLGQPQHF TRBV20-1 . . TRBJ1-5
TGCGCCAGCAGCCAAGAACCGTCGGGACAGAACTATGGCTACACCTTC CASSQEPSGQNYGYTF TRBV4-3 . TRBD1 TRBJ1-2
TGCGCCAGCAGGTCGTATGAGGGTTCACCCCTCCACTTT CASRSYEGSPLHF TRBV5-1 . . TRBJ1-6
TGTGCCAGCAGCCTACGGCTGGGGGGGGCCCCCTCGCAGGGGACCCAGTACTTC CASSLRLGGAPSQGTQYF TRBV7-9 . . TRBJ2-5
TGTGCCAGCAGCCCCCGGGACAGAGACACCGGGGAGCTGTTTTTT CASSPRDRDTGELFF TRBV5-6 once TRBD1 TRBJ2-2
TGTGCCAGCAGTTTATTAGGCGGAGGTGACGGATCACCCCTCCACTTT CASSLLGGGDGSPLHF TRBV28 . . TRBJ1-6
TGTGCAACGTCGGACAGCTACGAGCAGTACTTC CATSDSYEQYF TRBV12-2 . . TRBJ2-7
TGTGCCAGCAGCTTGTCAGCGGGGGGGGAAGAGACCCAGTACTTC CASSLSAGGEETQYF TRBV5-4 . TRBD2 TRBJ2-5
TGTGCCAGCAGCTTAGGTCGGGGGTATATTGAAGCTTTCTTT CASSLGRGYIEAFF TRBV13 . . TRBJ1-1
TGTGCCAGAGGAGGGACAGGGGGAGTAGAAAAACTGTTTTTT CARGGTGGVEKLFF TRBV2 . TRBD1 TRBJ1-4
TGTGCCAGCATCGACCTAGCGGGGGTAAGAGATACGCAGTATTTT CASIDLAGVRDTQYF TRBV6-6 . TRBD2 TRBJ2-3
TGTGCCAGCAGCCGGGGGAGAACCCCCACCGGGGAGCTGTTTTTT CASSRGRTPTGELFF TRBV7-2 . . TRBJ2-2
TGTGCCAGTAATGGGGCAGGGGTTATCTATGGCTACACCTTC CASNGAGVIYGYTF TRBV19 . . TRBJ1-2
TGCGCCAGCAGCCCAAGGACAGGGGAGGATACGCAGTATTTT CASSPRTGEDTQYF TRBV5-1 once TRBD1 TRBJ2-3
TGTGCCAGCAGTAAGGGGGCGCGCGGGACTGAAGCTTTCTTT CASSKGARGTEAFF TRBV2 . TRBD1 TRBJ1-1
TGTGCCAGCAGTCCGAACAGGGTGATGGGCTACACCTTC CASSPNRVMGYTF TRBV27 . . TRBJ1-2
TGTGCCAGCAGTCGAGCGGGGGGGCCGATCACCGGGGAGCTGTTTTTT CASSRAGGPITGELFF TRBV27 . TRBD2 TRBJ2-2
TGTGCCATCAGTGAGTCTAGACTGGCGAGCTCCTACGAGCAGTACTTC CAISESRLASSYEQYF TRBV10-3 . . TRBJ2-7
TGCGCCAGCAGCTTGGCCGCGGGGGACACAGATACGCAGTATTTT CASSLAAGDTDTQYF TRBV5-1 . TRBD2 TRBJ2-3
TGTGCCAGCAGCCAAGATCGGGGCGGGAAGAACACTGAAGCTTTCTTT CASSQDRGGKNTEAFF TRBV4-2 . . TRBJ1-1
TGTGCCAGCAGTGACGGGACTGGTGGCTACACCTTC CASSDGTGGYTF TRBV25-1 . . TRBJ1-2
TGTGCCAGCAGTCCGCCGGGACAGGGGTACACTGAAGCTTTCTTT CASSPPGQGYTEAFF TRBV28 . TRBD1 TRBJ1-1